This T cell receptor (beta chain) appears in the sequencing data of a study of blood T cell repertoires in COVID-19. About the study: Sites across the United States, Italy and Spain contributed samples from acute and convalescent COVID-19.

Sequenced by immunoSEQ multiplex PCR; TCRdb stores in-frame clones only, minus some. The repertoire includes a few hundred thousand clones, 90% of them detected once, and 1.7% sits in the top ten. There are 15 residues in the CDR3. V was pared by 2 bases and J by 4 bases, with 6 bases of the junction left unmatched. Germline values: CDR1 SGHRS, CDR2 YFSETQ. Sample: PBMCs or T cells enriched from blood (not recorded which). The J gene is TRBJ2-3, the V gene TRBV5-1, with TRBD2 identical over 8 bases. This sequence originates from a woman younger than 35 with acute COVID-19. The CDR3 DNA follows: TGCGCCAGCAGCTTTCAGAGCGGGAGCTCAGATACGCAGTATTTT. It codes for CASSFQSGSSDTQYF.